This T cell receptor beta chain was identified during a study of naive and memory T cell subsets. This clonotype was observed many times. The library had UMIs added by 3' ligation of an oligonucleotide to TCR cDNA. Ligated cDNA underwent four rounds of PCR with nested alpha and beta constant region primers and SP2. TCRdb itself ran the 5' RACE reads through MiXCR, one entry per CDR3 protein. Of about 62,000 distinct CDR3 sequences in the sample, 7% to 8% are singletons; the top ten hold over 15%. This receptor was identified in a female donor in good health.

CDR3 bases: TGTGCCAGCATCCAGGGGGCGGGAGCCCCCTACGAGCAGTACTTC. Translated: CASIQGAGAPYEQYF. The V gene is TRBV27, the J gene TRBJ2-7; D is possibly TRBD1 (8 bases). Germline V gives CDR1 MNHEY, CDR2 SMNVEV (reference sequence). This CDR3 contains 15 residues. Deletions cut 7 bases from V and 2 bases from J, with 18 bases between.